The present T cell receptor beta chain was sequenced within a study of OX40 agonist ivuxolimab in advanced cancers. Study results and limitations: The mean number of expanded clones was higher in CD8+ T cells than in CD4+. At 0.1-3.0 mg/kg, partial responders had clonal expansion among the lowest observed. Doses of 0.1 to 3.0 mg/kg were accompanied by clonal expansion of CD4+ and CD8+ blood T cells by week 6.

Data came from immunoSEQ multiplex PCR; TCRdb stores just in-frame clones and leaves some out. The table has over 35,000 clones, approximately 80% seen once. The germline V and J ends were trimmed by 5 bases and 4 bases, with 6 bases remaining between them. The CDR3 runs to 12 residues. CDR1 SGHTA and CDR2 FQGNSA come from the germline V gene. In the case of this clone: Its antigen is currently unknown.

This sample comprised CD4+ or CD8+ T cells sorted from blood, obtained in a trial of the OX40 agonist ivuxolimab. The J gene is TRBJ2-1, the V gene TRBV7-2; D is unresolved. The receptor's source is an adult with an advanced solid tumor such as melanoma, head and neck, liver or kidney cancer. CDR3 nucleotides: TGTGCCAGCAGCGTTCCATACAATGAGCAGTTCTTC. This translates into CASSVPYNEQFF.